A single sample gave rise to the 27 T cell receptor beta chains below, sequenced in a study of cytomegalovirus exposure and HLA in healthy donors. The primer mix had 60 Vbeta and 13 Jbeta primers. Repertoires were generated with immunoSEQ multiplex PCR, while TCRdb's copy carries only in-frame clones and drops some. This sample has 150,000 to 200,000 clones, with 55% to 75% found just once. Sample: PBMCs. The receptors derive from a human donor in good health.

The table lists this clone with a few counts. This chain uses TRBV18 with TRBJ1-4; 8 bases align to TRBD1. The V and J ends lost 3 bases and 3 bases, in that order; junction bases with no gene match: 3. The CDR3 runs 15 residues. The V gene's germline CDR1 is KGHSH and CDR2 LQKENI. The CDR3 DNA reads as TGTGCCAGCTCACCCGGACAGGGATCTAATGAAAAACTGTTTTTT. The encoded protein is CASSPGQGSNEKLFF. The full variable domain, with the rest looked up from reference TRBV18 and TRBJ1-4, is NAGVMQNPRHLVRRRGQEARLRCSPMKGHSHVYWYRQLPEEGLKFMVYLQKENIIDESGMPKERFSAEFPKEGPSILRIQQVVRGDSAAYFCASSPGQGSNEKLFFGSGTQLSVL.

This clone appeared once. The rearrangement joins TRBV29-1 to TRBJ2-7; D perhaps matches TRBD1 (6 bases). Germline lookup yields CDR1 SQVTM and CDR2 ANQGSEA. Trimming removed 4 bases at V and 6 bases at J, with 16 bases between. There are 13 residues in the CDR3. The CDR3 loop reads CSVAEAGDGEQYF. In DNA, the CDR3 is TGCAGCGTTGCGGAAGCAGGGGATGGCGAGCAGTACTTC.

With regard to this clone: Other DNA variants within this sample encode the same CDR3. The chain has TRBV19 and TRBJ1-1; D gene uncertain. The CDR3 contains 13 residues. Germline V lookup: CDR1 LNHDA, CDR2 SQIVND (reference sequence). V gave up 4 bases and J gave up 1 base, with 7 bases separating them. CDR3 amino acids: CASSTGGNTEAFF. Written as DNA, the CDR3 is TGTGCCAGTAGTACCGGAGGGAACACTGAAGCTTTCTTT.

This clone was detected a few times. CDR3 in DNA: TGTGCCAGCGGAAACTCTAGGACCGACTATAGCTCCTACGAGCAGTACTTC. Residues: CASGNSRTDYSSYEQYF. The chain employs TRBV7-9 and TRBJ2-7, with D possibly matching TRBD2 (5 bases). The germline V gene encodes CDR1 SEHNR and CDR2 FQNEAQ (reference sequence). The CDR3 runs 17 residues. Trimming removed 8 bases at V and 0 bases at J, with 23 bases between.

The chain is built from TRBV6-1 and TRBJ2-7; 12 nucleotides agree with TRBD2. CDR1 is MNHNS and CDR2 is SASEGT in the germline V gene. Trimming cost V 2 bases and J 5 bases; bases outside gene matches: 4. The CDR3 is made up of 15 amino acids. Written as DNA, the CDR3 is TGTGCCAGCAGTGAACTAGCGGGGGGGATAGACGAGCAGTACTTC. Protein: CASSELAGGIDEQYF.

V is TRBV6-6 and J is TRBJ1-5; TRBD1 matches at 8 bases. The CDR3 covers 16 residues. Germline CDR1 MNHNY, CDR2 SVGAGI (reference sequence). V trimming: 5 bases; J trimming: 5 bases; junction bases outside the gene matches: 11. The CDR3 here is CASSAGRTGKDQPQHF. The CDR3 DNA is TGTGCCAGCAGTGCCGGCAGGACAGGGAAGGATCAGCCCCAGCATTTT.

This rearrangement joins TRBV2 to TRBJ1-4, with TRBD1 matching over 7 bases. The junction had 4 bases not matched to a gene; V was cut back by 1 base and J by 8 bases. Germline-derived CDR1 and CDR2 are SNHLY and FYNNEI. The CDR3 has 14 amino acids. CDR3 amino acids: CASSEGRTGEKLFF. Here the CDR3 DNA reads TGTGCCAGCAGTGAAGGGAGGACAGGAGAAAAACTGTTTTTT. The whole variable domain, remainder taken from reference TRBV2 and TRBJ1-4, is EPEVTQTPSHQVTQMGQEVILRCVPISNHLYFYWYRQILGQKVEFLVSFYNNEISEKSEIFDDQFSVERPDGSNFTLKIRSTKLEDSAMYFCASSEGRTGEKLFFGSGTQLSVL.

In the case of this clone: The conserved phenylalanine or tryptophan normally closing the CDR3 is absent here, so this likely arose from a read error. V is TRBV7-2 and J is TRBJ2-7, with TRBD1 as a possible D gene (6 bases). The germline V gene encodes CDR1 SGHTA and CDR2 FQGNSA. V gave up 5 bases and J gave up 6 bases, with 14 bases separating them. This CDR3 is built from 13 residues. CDR3 residues: CASSPTRDTEQYL. The CDR3 DNA reads as TGTGCCAGCAGCCCCACGAGGGACACCGAGCAGTACCTC.

The rearrangement links TRBV27 to TRBJ2-7, with a tentative D call TRBD2 (5 bases). Germline V gene data show CDR1 as MNHEY and CDR2 as SMNVEV (reference sequence). The CDR3 has 14 residues. With 2 bases removed from V and 1 base from J, the gap between germline ends came to 9 bases. CDR3 DNA sequence: TGTGCCAGCAGTTTAGAGGGCGGATCCTACGAGCAGTACTTC. This encodes CASSLEGGSYEQYF.

This clone was seen only a few times. The chain carries TRBV6-4 and TRBJ2-2; 8 bases match TRBD2. CDR1 MRHNA and CDR2 SNTAGT come from the germline V gene. This CDR3 is built from 17 residues. V lost 6 bases, J lost 5 bases, and 14 bases stayed unmatched. The CDR3 loop reads CASSPGGAGARTGELFF. The CDR3 nucleotides are TGTGCCAGCAGCCCCGGGGGGGCCGGGGCTCGGACCGGGGAGCTGTTTTTT.

The chain employs TRBV5-1 and TRBJ2-5, with 9 bases matching TRBD1. Judging by the DNA end, TRBJ2-7 fits better; the J call may be wrong. Germline V lookup: CDR1 SGHRS, CDR2 YFSETQ. The CDR3 is 17 residues long. The CDR3 nucleotides are TGCGCCAGCAGCGAAGGGACAGGGAAAGGGGGGAGGTACGAGCAGTACTTC. Translation: CASSEGTGKGGRYEQYF.

V is TRBV7-9 and J is TRBJ1-1; TRBD1 might be the D (5 bases). Germline V lookup: CDR1 SEHNR, CDR2 FQNEAQ (reference sequence). Trimming left V 5 bases short and J 4 bases short, with 14 bases between. The CDR3 contains 14 residues. CDR3 sequence: CASSLLPDSTEAFF. The CDR3 DNA follows: TGTGCCAGCAGCCTTCTCCCAGACAGCACTGAAGCTTTCTTT. Filled out from reference TRBV7-9 and TRBJ1-1, the complete variable domain reads DTGVSQNPRHKITKRGQNVTFRCDPISEHNRLYWYRQTLGQGPEFLTYFQNEAQLEKSRLLSDRFSAERPKGSFSTLEIQRTEQGDSAMYLCASSLLPDSTEAFFGQGTRLTVV.

The chain employs TRBV10-2 and TRBJ2-3, with D tentatively TRBD2 (5 bases). Looked up from germline, CDR1 is WSHSY and CDR2 is SAAADI. Trimming shortened V by 7 bases and J by 6 bases, and 23 bases separated the two germline ends. The CDR3 sequence is 16 residues long. The CDR3 DNA reads as TGCGCCAGCAAAAATCTTCACGGAAGCGGCCGGGATACGCAGTATTTT. Protein sequence: CASKNLHGSGRDTQYF.

The chain links TRBV19 to TRBJ2-1, with 7 bases aligning to TRBD2. The V segment lost 4 bases and the J segment 4 bases; nucleotides outside the gene matches: 7. Germline V lookup: CDR1 LNHDA, CDR2 SQIVND (reference sequence). The CDR3 loop spans 15 amino acids. The CDR3 is CASSKGGGPYNEQFF. The DNA for the CDR3 is TGTGCCAGTAGTAAGGGCGGGGGACCATACAATGAGCAGTTCTTC.

J is TRBJ1-2 and V is TRBV7-3; TRBD1 matches 11 bases. V lost 2 bases and J lost 7; bases outside the gene matches: 9. The CDR3 totals 16 residues. Germline-derived CDR1 and CDR2 are SGHTA and FQGTGA. The DNA of the CDR3 is TGTGCCAGCAGCTTAGCCCCCGGGACAGGGGGAGGTGGCTACACCTTC. Translating it yields CASSLAPGTGGGGYTF.

This clone has a handful of counts. The chain joins TRBV6-5 to TRBJ2-7, with 8 nucleotides matching TRBD2. The CDR3 has 14 amino acids. The junction had 6 bases not matched to a gene; V was cut back by 6 bases and J by 2 bases. Germline V gene lookup returns CDR1 MNHEY and CDR2 SVGAGI. The CDR3 region has the DNA TGTGCCAGCAGCATAGCGGGGTTAACCTACGAGCAGTACTTC. Protein sequence: CASSIAGLTYEQYF.

This chain joins TRBV5-1 and TRBJ1-2, with a possible D match to TRBD1 (6 bases). Germline-derived CDR1 and CDR2 are SGHRS and YFSETQ. V was pared by 1 base and J by 8 bases, with 15 bases between. This CDR3 is 14 amino acids long. DNA of the CDR3: TGCGCCAGCAGCTTGAGGCAGGGGTTGGGGGGCTACACCTTC. It encodes CASSLRQGLGGYTF.

This rearrangement joins TRBV19 to TRBJ2-1; TRBD2 aligns across 8 bases. Germline values: CDR1 LNHDA, CDR2 SQIVND (reference sequence). With V trimmed by 4 bases and J by 7 bases, 6 bases remained unmatched. The CDR3 is 14 residues long. This CDR3 is CASSTGLVFNEQFF. CDR3 bases: TGTGCCAGTAGTACGGGACTAGTCTTTAATGAGCAGTTCTTC.

The V gene is TRBV7-9, the J gene TRBJ1-1; no firm D call. V was trimmed by 2 bases and J by 11 bases, leaving 12 bases between them. From germline, CDR1 is SEHNR and CDR2 FQNEAQ (reference sequence). CDR3 length: 12 residues. CDR3 nucleotide sequence: TGTGCCAGCAGCTTATCCCCGGTGTGGGCTTTCTTT. Residues: CASSLSPVWAFF.

A single count supports this clone. The CDR3 coding sequence is TGCGCCAGCAGGCACGGGGCGGGGGGGCTGCAAGAGACCCAGTACTTC. Translation gives CASRHGAGGLQETQYF. V usage is TRBV5-1 and J usage is TRBJ2-5; TRBD2 agrees at 9 bases. CDR1 SGHRS and CDR2 YFSETQ come from the germline V gene. CDR3 length: 16 residues. Germline trimming cut 5 bases from V and 2 bases from J; bases unmatched to any gene: 10.

The rearrangement joins TRBV5-1 to TRBJ2-1, with 13 nucleotides matching TRBD2. The trim removed 0 bases at V and 7 bases at J, leaving 4 bases unmatched. Germline values: CDR1 SGHRS, CDR2 YFSETQ. CDR3 length: 16 residues. Written as DNA, the CDR3 is TGCGCCAGCAGCTTGGAACTAGCGGGGGGGCGGAATGAGCAGTTCTTC. Translated, it gives CASSLELAGGRNEQFF. The variable domain in full, completed from reference TRBV5-1 and TRBJ2-1, reads KAGVTQTPRYLIKTRGQQVTLSCSPISGHRSVSWYQQTPGQGLQFLFEYFSETQRNKGNFPGRFSGRQFSNSRSEMNVSTLELGDSALYLCASSLELAGGRNEQFFGPGTRLTVL.

This rearrangement joins TRBV27 to TRBJ2-7; 11 bases agree with TRBD2. The CDR3 covers 17 residues. CDR1 MNHEY and CDR2 SMNVEV come from the germline V gene (reference sequence). J lost 2 bases, V lost 5 bases, and 11 bases had no gene match. Written as DNA, the CDR3 is TGTGCCAGCAGTCCCGTACAGACTAGCGGGGCCACCTACGAGCAGTACTTC. Protein sequence: CASSPVQTSGATYEQYF.

This clone was recorded a few times. V is TRBV7-9 and J is TRBJ2-2, with 10 bases that match TRBD1. Germline CDR1 reads SEHNR; CDR2 reads FQNEAQ (reference sequence). V shed 5 bases, J shed 6 bases, and the junction held 6 bases outside the gene matches. The CDR3 contains 15 residues. CDR3 in amino acids: CASSPGTGVPGELFF. As DNA, the CDR3 is TGTGCCAGCAGCCCCGGGACAGGGGTTCCCGGGGAGCTGTTTTTT.

This chain connects TRBV25-1 to TRBJ1-2; 10 nucleotides line up with TRBD1. The CDR3 totals 14 residues. With V trimmed by 2 bases and J by 7 bases, 4 bases remained unmatched. The germline V gene encodes CDR1 MGHDK and CDR2 SYGVNS. The CDR3 region has the DNA TGTGCCAGCAGTGAAGGGACAGGGGAATGTGGCTACACCTTC. Translated, it gives CASSEGTGECGYTF.

The rearrangement uses TRBV14 and TRBJ2-7; D is ambiguous. V lost 3 bases to trimming and J lost 0 bases, with 15 bases between them. CDR3 length: 16 amino acids. Germline V CDR1 and CDR2: SGHDN, FVKESK. CDR3 bases: TGTGCCAGCAGCCACCGCAGGTACCCGAGCTCCTACGAGCAGTACTTC. The encoded protein is CASSHRRYPSSYEQYF.

This clone has ten or more counts. The chain joins TRBV6-6 to TRBJ2-1; maybe TRBD1 (6 bases). CDR1 is MNHNY, CDR2 SVGAGI, per germline (reference sequence). Trimming cost V 6 bases and J 2 bases, with 11 bases left between them. The CDR3 extends over 14 amino acids. DNA of the CDR3: TGTGCCAGCAGCAACAGGGTTACCTACAATGAGCAGTTCTTC. Amino acid sequence: CASSNRVTYNEQFF.

The V gene is TRBV9, the J gene TRBJ2-5; TRBD2 agrees at 7 bases. The J call may be in error: the DNA end matches TRBJ2-7 better. The CDR3 spans 15 residues. Per germline, CDR1 SGDLS and CDR2 YYNGEE. CDR3 sequence: CASSVDPAGFYEQYF. The CDR3 bases are TGTGCCAGCAGCGTAGACCCAGCGGGATTCTACGAGCAGTACTTC.